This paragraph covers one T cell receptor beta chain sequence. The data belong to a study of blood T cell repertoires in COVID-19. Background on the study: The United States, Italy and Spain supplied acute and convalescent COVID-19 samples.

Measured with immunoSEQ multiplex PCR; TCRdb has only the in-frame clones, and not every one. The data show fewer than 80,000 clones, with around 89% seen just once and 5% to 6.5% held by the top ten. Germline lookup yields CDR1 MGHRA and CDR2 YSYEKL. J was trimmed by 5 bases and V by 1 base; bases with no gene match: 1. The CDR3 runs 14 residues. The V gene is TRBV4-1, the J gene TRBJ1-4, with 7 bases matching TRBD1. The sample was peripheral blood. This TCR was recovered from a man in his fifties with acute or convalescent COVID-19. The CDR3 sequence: CASSQGQGNEKLFF. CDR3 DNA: TGCGCCAGCAGCCAAGGACAGGGAAATGAAAAACTGTTTTTT.